A selection of T cell receptor beta chains follows, all from one sample in a study of read filtering for tumor transcriptome and immune sequencing. A single record per CDR3 protein comes from TCRdb applying MiXCR to the reads. The sample includes 35,000 to 40,000 distinct CDR3 sequences, roughly an eighth of them seen just once. Material: a population of CD138-negative cells sorted from bone marrow. The receptors were gathered from a donor older than 35 with multiple myeloma. Both conserved end residues are part of each CDR3. A D gene is named only where the DNA matches it firmly. Size is stated for part of the rows, as once, few or many counts, or as a class when the clone is expanded.

CDR3nt: TGTGCCACCCGGGACAAGTCCTACGAGCAGTACTTC
CDR3aa: CATRDKSYEQYF
j_gene: TRBJ2-7
v_gene: TRBV10-3
abundance: many
d_gene: NA

CDR3nt: TGTGCCAGCAGTTACGGGCAGGACATTGAAGCTTTCTTT
CDR3aa: CASSYGQDIEAFF
j_gene: TRBJ1-1
v_gene: TRBV6-2/TRBV6-3
abundance: many
d_gene: NA

CDR3nt: TGTGCCAGCAGTTACTCGGTCACTGAAGCTTTCTTT
CDR3aa: CASSYSVTEAFF
j_gene: TRBJ1-1
v_gene: TRBV6-2/TRBV6-3
abundance: many
d_gene: NA

CDR3nt: TGCAGCGTTGACACAGGAAACAACTATGGCTACACCTTC
CDR3aa: CSVDTGNNYGYTF
j_gene: TRBJ1-2
v_gene: TRBV29-1
abundance: many
d_gene: NA

CDR3nt: TGTGCCAGCAGTAGAGGGACTAGCGCAGCGGAGACCCAGTACTTC
CDR3aa: CASSRGTSAAETQYF
j_gene: TRBJ2-5
v_gene: TRBV28
abundance: few
d_gene: TRBD2

CDR3nt: TGTGCCAGCAGTTACTCAGGACAGGGGAAGTACGAGCAGTACTTC
CDR3aa: CASSYSGQGKYEQYF
j_gene: TRBJ2-7
v_gene: TRBV6-5
abundance: NA
d_gene: TRBD1

CDR3nt: TGTGCCAGCAGCCCCCCCATCCCGGGACAGTCCGACAAGACCCAGTACTTC
CDR3aa: CASSPPIPGQSDKTQYF
j_gene: TRBJ2-5
v_gene: TRBV11-2
abundance: once
d_gene: TRBD1

CDR3nt: TGCAGTGCTAGGTGGGGGAGCTATAGCAATCAGCCCCAGCATTTT
CDR3aa: CSARWGSYSNQPQHF
j_gene: TRBJ1-5
v_gene: TRBV20-1
abundance: many
d_gene: NA

CDR3nt: TGCAGCGTTGATGTAGCGGGACGCACAGATACGCAGTATTTT
CDR3aa: CSVDVAGRTDTQYF
j_gene: TRBJ2-3
v_gene: TRBV29-1
abundance: many
d_gene: TRBD2

CDR3nt: TGTGCCAGCAGAAGAACAGGTTATCAGCCCCAGCATTTT
CDR3aa: CASRRTGYQPQHF
j_gene: TRBJ1-5
v_gene: TRBV28
abundance: many
d_gene: NA

CDR3nt: TGTGCCAGCAGTGCCGGGCTAGCGGGAGGGAGAGATACGCAGTATTTT
CDR3aa: CASSAGLAGGRDTQYF
j_gene: TRBJ2-3
v_gene: TRBV2
abundance: many
d_gene: TRBD2

CDR3nt: TGTGCCAGCCGCCAACAGCGTGAGCAGTTCTTC
CDR3aa: CASRQQREQFF
j_gene: TRBJ2-1
v_gene: TRBV7-2
abundance: many
d_gene: NA